The 5 T cell receptor beta chains presented below share a single source sample, sequenced in a study of identifying expanded T cells in peripheral blood. Assay used: immunoSEQ multiplex PCR; TCRdb lists only in-frame clones, some missing. The sample has fewer than 110,000 clones, roughly nine tenths seen once. The sample comprised blood. These receptors came from a person between 18 and 75 years old in good health.

The chain joins TRBV9 to TRBJ2-5; D not certain. The germline V gene has CDR1 SGDLS and CDR2 YYNGEE. The CDR3 totals 10 residues. Trimming pared 3 bases from V and 5 bases from J, leaving 2 bases between. CDR3 loop: CASSGETQYF. DNA for the CDR3: TGTGCCAGCAGCGGTGAGACCCAGTACTTC.

The V gene is TRBV11-3, the J gene TRBJ1-1, with a weak D call TRBD1 (6 bases). Germline V gene data show CDR1 as SGHNT and CDR2 as YENEEA. The CDR3 totals 13 residues. Trimming stripped 6 bases from V and 0 bases from J, with 8 bases between. The CDR3 loop reads CASSGQLNTEAFF. As DNA, the CDR3 is TGTGCCAGCAGTGGACAGCTGAACACTGAAGCTTTCTTT. Looking up the rest from reference TRBV11-3 and TRBJ1-1 gives the full variable domain: EAGVVQSPRYKIIEKKQPVAFWCNPISGHNTLYWYLQNLGQGPELLIRYENEEAVDDSQLPKDRFSAERLKGVDSTLKIQPAELGDSAVYLCASSGQLNTEAFFGQGTRLTVV.

This sequence joins TRBV4-1 and TRBJ2-2; D gene ambiguous. Germline values: CDR1 MGHRA, CDR2 YSYEKL. V lost 0 bases and J 1 base, leaving 12 bases between the germline ends. The CDR3 contains 17 residues. The CDR3 DNA is TGCGCCAGCAGCCAAGAGGCGGCACGGTTGAACACCGGGGAGCTGTTTTTT. It is translated as CASSQEAARLNTGELFF.

This CDR3 is CASSRTSGFTDTQYF. CDR3 DNA: TGTGCCAGCAGTAGGACTAGCGGGTTCACAGATACGCAGTATTTT. This chain connects TRBV6-6 to TRBJ2-3, with 11 positions matching TRBD2. With 5 bases clipped from V and 2 bases from J, the junction kept 3 bases outside the gene matches. The CDR3 has 15 amino acids. Germline V gene lookup returns CDR1 MNHNY and CDR2 SVGAGI (reference sequence).

The chain links TRBV19 to TRBJ2-5; D call uncertain. CDR1 and CDR2 from the germline V gene are LNHDA and SQIVND (reference sequence). V lost 3 bases and J 5 bases, leaving 4 bases between the germline ends. The CDR3 is made up of 11 amino acids. DNA for the CDR3: TGTGCCAGTAGTATCAGGGAGACCCAGTACTTC. It is translated as CASSIRETQYF.